Included here is one T cell receptor (beta chain) sequence, with context. The PCR was carried out with 60 Vbeta primers and 13 Jbeta primers. Data came from immunoSEQ multiplex PCR; TCRdb stores just in-frame clones and leaves some out. The profile shows approximately 120,000 clones, roughly 17% of them singletons. The data stem from a study of cytomegalovirus exposure and HLA in healthy donors. The J segment lost 5 bases and the V segment lost 4 bases, leaving 8 bases of the junction unmatched. Germline CDR1 reads SGHRS; CDR2 reads YFSETQ. The CDR3 runs to 16 residues. The sequenced sample consisted of PBMCs. This TCR derives from a female donor in good health and CMV-seropositive. The chain links TRBV5-1 to TRBJ2-1; 11 bases are a match to TRBD2. This CDR3 is CASSPTPGLADNEQFF. The DNA for the CDR3 is TGCGCCAGCAGCCCTACGCCGGGACTAGCGGACAATGAGCAGTTCTTC.